This T cell receptor beta chain emerged from a study of identical twins. TCRdb re-called the 5' RACE reads through MiXCR, storing one row per CDR3 protein. The profile shows hundreds of thousands of distinct CDR3 sequences, 9% to 15% of them singletons. This clonotype was seen a handful of times. This sample was also put to use in a study of yellow fever vaccine responses in identical twins.

Material for sequencing was PBMCs. This receptor was taken from a woman younger than 30 in good health.

The CDR3 coding sequence is TGTGCCAGCAGCCAAGGTCCGTCTAGCGGGTACAATGAGCAGTTCTTC. It is translated as CASSQGPSSGYNEQFF. This chain uses TRBV3-1 with TRBJ2-1; TRBD2 matches 8 bases. The CDR3 is made up of 16 amino acids. Germline CDR1 LGHDT, CDR2 YNNKEL (reference sequence). Unmatched junction bases numbered 6, after V lost 1 base and J lost 4 bases.